The sequence of this TCR beta chain was determined in a study of cytomegalovirus exposure and HLA in healthy donors. Study-wide results and caveats: In vitro assays verified that three CMV-associated chains recognized CMV antigens specifically. The tendency of first-cohort TCR clusters to co-occur in the 120 or so validation repertoires emerged from a later analysis. There were some public TCRs occurring in many donors, but most TCR sequences were rare.

To note about this clone: Antigen unknown.

The data were produced by immunoSEQ multiplex PCR, yet TCRdb's version contains in-frame clones alone and is incomplete. The sample includes over 200,000 clones, 88% of them seen just once. This CDR3 contains 15 residues. Germline-derived CDR1 and CDR2 are SGHTA and FQGNSA. The V segment lost 4 bases and the J segment 2 bases; nucleotides outside the gene matches: 3. The V gene is TRBV7-2, the J gene TRBJ2-7; 12 nucleotides align to TRBD2. The sample comprised PBMCs. The sequence came from a woman aged 18-30 years in good health and CMV-seronegative. The CDR3 DNA reads TGTGCCAGCAGCTCCTGGACTAGCGGGACCTACGAGCAGTACTTC. This encodes CASSSWTSGTYEQYF.